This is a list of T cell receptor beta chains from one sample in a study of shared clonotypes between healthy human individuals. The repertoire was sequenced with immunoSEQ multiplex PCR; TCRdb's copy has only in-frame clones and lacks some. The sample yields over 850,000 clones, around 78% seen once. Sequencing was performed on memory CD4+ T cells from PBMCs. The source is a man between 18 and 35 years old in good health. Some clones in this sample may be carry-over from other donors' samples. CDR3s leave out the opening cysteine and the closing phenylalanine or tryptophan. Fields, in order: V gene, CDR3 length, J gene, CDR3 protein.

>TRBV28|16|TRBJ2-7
ASSSPGLAPFPPGEQY
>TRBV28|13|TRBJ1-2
ASSLFGPGAGGYT
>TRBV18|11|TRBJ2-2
ASSPKGGGELF
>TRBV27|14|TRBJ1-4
ASSAQGAATNEKLF
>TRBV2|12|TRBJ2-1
ASRDKTGNNEQF
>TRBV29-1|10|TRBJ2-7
SVGPVGSEQY
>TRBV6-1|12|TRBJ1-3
ASSAKDLGNTIY
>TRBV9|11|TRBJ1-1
ASSLQGATEAF
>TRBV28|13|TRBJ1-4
ASSSGVLSTEKLF
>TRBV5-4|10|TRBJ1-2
ASSPGDYGYT
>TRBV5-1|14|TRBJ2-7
ASSSGLAGGPDEQY
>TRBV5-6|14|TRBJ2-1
ASSLGLAGEYNEQF
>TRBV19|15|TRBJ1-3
ASNPRGSFPSGNTIY
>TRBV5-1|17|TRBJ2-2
ASSLERGLAGTNTGELF
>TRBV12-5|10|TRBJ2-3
ASGLSTDTQY
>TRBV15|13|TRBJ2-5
ATSRDQAPPETQY
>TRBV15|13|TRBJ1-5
ATSRDVKENQPQH
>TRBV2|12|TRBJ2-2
ASSEITGTGELF
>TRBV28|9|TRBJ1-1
ASRENTEAF
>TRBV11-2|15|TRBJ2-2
ASSLGLAGRGTGELF
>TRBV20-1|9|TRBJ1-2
GCSGNYGYT
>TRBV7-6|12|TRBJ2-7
ASSRTIFSYEQY
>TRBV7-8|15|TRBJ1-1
ASSFRRMGRRNTEAF
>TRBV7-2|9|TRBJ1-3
ASSLGQSIY
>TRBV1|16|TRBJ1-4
TSSQGGQGRVTNEKLF
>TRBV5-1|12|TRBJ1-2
ASSQGRPNYGYT
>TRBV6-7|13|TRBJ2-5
ASSSPGNGGGAQY
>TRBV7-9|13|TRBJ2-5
ASSLASGIGETQY
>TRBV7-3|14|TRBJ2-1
ASSFRGSPKPNEQF
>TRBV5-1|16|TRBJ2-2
ASSLGPRASGNTGELF